The clone carrying this T cell receptor beta chain was observed a handful of times. The target antigen is unknown. Possible read error: a much larger clone is one base away. These data are taken from a study of T cells after yellow fever vaccination. Study context: Preparation used SMART-Seq v4 Ultra Low Input for the low-cell-number fractions.

Study conclusions and caveats: A small proportion of clonotypes was detected in both the CD4 and CD8 compartments. Sorted repertoires could include abundant contaminating clonotypes from bulk cells.

Trimming pared 4 bases from V and 0 bases from J, leaving 3 bases between. Germline CDR1 reads SGHVS; CDR2 reads FNYEAQ. The CDR3 runs 12 residues. They built TCR cDNA with 5'RACE template switching, a step that put in a universal primer site and UMIs. Using its own MiXCR run on the 5' RACE reads, TCRdb lists one record per CDR3 protein. The sample has about 300,000 distinct CDR3 sequences, approximately 8% seen once. The rearrangement links TRBV7-6 to TRBJ1-2; the D is unclear. The source is a young man who received the YFV17D yellow fever vaccine. This sample comprised CD4+ T cells sorted from PBMCs, obtained 5 days after the yellow fever booster vaccination. Written as DNA, the CDR3 is TGTGCCAGCAGCTCCCCTAACTATGGCTACACCTTC. It specifies CASSSPNYGYTF.